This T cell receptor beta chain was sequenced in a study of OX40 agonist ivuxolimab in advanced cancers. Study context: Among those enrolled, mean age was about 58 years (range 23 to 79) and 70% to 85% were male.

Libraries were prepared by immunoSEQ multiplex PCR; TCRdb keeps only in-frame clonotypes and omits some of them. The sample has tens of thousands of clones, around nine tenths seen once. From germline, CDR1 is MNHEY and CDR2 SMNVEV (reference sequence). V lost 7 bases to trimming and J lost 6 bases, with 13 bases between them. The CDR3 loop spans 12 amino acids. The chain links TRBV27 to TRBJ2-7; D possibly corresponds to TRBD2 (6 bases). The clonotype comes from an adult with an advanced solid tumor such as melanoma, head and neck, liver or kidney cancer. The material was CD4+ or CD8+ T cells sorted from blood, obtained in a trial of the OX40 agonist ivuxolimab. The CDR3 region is CASKEGGREQYF. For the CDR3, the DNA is TGTGCCAGCAAAGAAGGAGGGCGCGAGCAGTACTTC.